This T cell receptor (beta chain) was identified in a study of blood T cell repertoires in COVID-19 (dated by TCRdb to the early 2020s). For the study in its entirety: Samples covering the acute and convalescent phases of COVID-19 were provided by collaborators in the United States, Italy and Spain. The material from the prospective study consisted of cDNA or gDNA derived from T cells, B-cell-depleted T cells, or PBMCs. The dataset comprised deeply sampled blood TCRbeta repertoires from subjects exposed to, actively infected with, or recovered from COVID-19. A freely available public database, intended as a resource for researchers studying the immune response to SARS-CoV-2, is where the repertoires were released. The samples were drawn from two sources: the first 160 participants of the ongoing ImmuneRACE study, and over 1,000 subjects contributed by 6 global collaborators. Nearly every sample came with metadata listing a de-identified subject ID, COVID-19 status, age in years and sex. Where HLA class I and class II types were available, the types were taken from metadata supplied by the sample provider, not from assay-based typing.

V is pruned by 6 bases and J by 1 base, leaving 11 bases of the junction without a gene match. The CDR3 goes from the cysteine to the phenylalanine over 17 residues. Here the CDR3 DNA is all that survives: 51 bases in frame from base 1. The germline V gene supplies CDR1 MDHEN and CDR2 SYDVKM. Broader findings and caveats from the paper: The amount of clinical and demographic metadata varied by source and participant and was provided uncurated.

Participants in the prospective study were enrolled through a virtual design, were aged 18 to 89 years, and lived in approximately 25 United States geographic areas. Cohort assignment in the prospective study relied on participant-reported clinical history from a screening survey and a study questionnaire. Recovered participants in ImmuneRACE Cohort 3 were defined as having two consecutive negative NP/OP PCR tests, clearance from a healthcare professional, or resolution of symptoms. Mobile phlebotomists in the prospective study collected whole blood, serum and a nasopharyngeal or oropharyngeal swab from every participant. Over a roughly 2-month period, participants in the prospective study had the option of providing additional blood draws and questionnaires. Before DNA extraction, prospective study blood samples were shipped either frozen or at room temperature. Note on this clone: No antigen is known for it. There are no base qualities to consult, and no much larger clone falls within one base.

TCRbeta CDR3 regions were amplified from genomic DNA by means of the immunoSEQ Assay, a bias-controlled multiplex PCR. The study's own analysis went as follows. Nucleated cell counts per sample were estimated from amplification of reference gene primers within the assay. Sequence reads were collapsed and filtered to measure the absolute abundance of every unique TCRbeta CDR3 rearrangement. For each sample, productive Simpson clonality was calculated as the square root of Simpson's diversity index across productive rearrangements. TCRdb limited this immuneACCESS table to in-frame rearrangements with V and J called. A share of clones is missing; checked studies link under half to unresolved V genes, and the rest is unexplained. V and J calls and clone size are given by that table; D and trimming were obtained from the DNA. The sample contains 150,000 or so clones, roughly 87% of them found a single time. The ten largest clones capture approximately 6.5% of the sample.

The sample was PBMCs or T cells enriched from blood (not recorded which). The receptor was isolated from a woman aged 50 to 65 who had recovered from COVID-19. The V and J segments used are TRBV28 and TRBJ2-1, with TRBD2 matching 8 junction bases. The bases read TGTGCCAGCAGGGACCTAGCGGGTCCATCTTCCTACAATGAGCAGTTCTTC. It translates as CASRDLAGPSSYNEQFF.